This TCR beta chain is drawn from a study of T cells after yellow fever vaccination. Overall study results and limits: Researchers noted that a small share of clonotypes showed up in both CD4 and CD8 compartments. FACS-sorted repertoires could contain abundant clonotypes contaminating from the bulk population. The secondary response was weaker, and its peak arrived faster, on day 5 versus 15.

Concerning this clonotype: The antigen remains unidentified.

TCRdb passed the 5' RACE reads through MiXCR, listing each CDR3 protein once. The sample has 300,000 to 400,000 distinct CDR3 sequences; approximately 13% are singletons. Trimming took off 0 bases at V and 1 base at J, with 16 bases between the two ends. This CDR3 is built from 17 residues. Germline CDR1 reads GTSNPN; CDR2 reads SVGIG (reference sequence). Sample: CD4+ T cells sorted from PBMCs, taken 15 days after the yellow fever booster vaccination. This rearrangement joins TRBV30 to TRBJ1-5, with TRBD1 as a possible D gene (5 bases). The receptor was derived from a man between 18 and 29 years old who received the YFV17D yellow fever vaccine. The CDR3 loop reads CAWSVDRGGRSNQPQHF. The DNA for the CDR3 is TGTGCCTGGAGTGTAGACCGCGGGGGTCGAAGCAATCAGCCCCAGCATTTT.